A selection of T cell receptor beta chains follows, all from one sample in a study of beta chain features in type 1 diabetes. Assay used: immunoSEQ multiplex PCR; TCRdb lists only in-frame clones, some missing. The data show under 500,000 clones, with 30% seen just once and about 0.065% held by the top ten. Input material: naive CD4+ T cells from blood. Receptors originate from a man aged 18 to 30 in good health. Both conserved end residues are part of each CDR3. A D gene is named only where the DNA matches it firmly. A row's size may be missing; if present it is once, few, many or a size class.

v_call	d_call	clone_size	j_call	cdr3_nt	cdr3_aa
TRBV7-2	TRBD2	NA	TRBJ2-7	TGTGCCAGCAGCATTAGCGGGGCGAGCTCCTACGAGCAGTACTTC	CASSISGASSYEQYF
TRBV29-1	NA	few	TRBJ2-2	TGCAGCGTTACAGGGTCCGACACCGGGGAGCTGTTTTTT	CSVTGSDTGELFF
TRBV6-1	NA	once	TRBJ2-3	TGTGCCACGGTCCCGCTGGTCATGGGGACAGATACGCAGTATTTT	CATVPLVMGTDTQYF
TRBV29-1	NA	NA	TRBJ1-1	TGCAGCGTTAAAACGGGATTGAACACTGAAGCTTTCTTT	CSVKTGLNTEAFF
TRBV20-1	NA	few	TRBJ2-7	TGCAGTGCTAGAGATCGAAAAGAGCAGTACTTC	CSARDRKEQYF
TRBV2	NA	NA	TRBJ2-1	TGTGCCAGCGGGGCCTACAATGAGCAGTTCTTC	CASGAYNEQFF
TRBV2	TRBD1	NA	TRBJ2-6	TGTGCCAGCCGGGACAGTCTTAGCTCTGGGGCCAACGTCCTGACTTTC	CASRDSLSSGANVLTF
TRBV4-3	NA	few	TRBJ2-5	TGCGCCAGCAGCCAAGATCGAGGGAACAGCTGGGAAGAGACCCAGTACTTC	CASSQDRGNSWEETQYF
TRBV29-1	NA	NA	TRBJ1-4	TGCAGCGTCACAACATTGGGGGGAACTAATGAAAAACTGTTTTTT	CSVTTLGGTNEKLFF
TRBV27	NA	few	TRBJ2-4	TGTGCCAGCAGACCGGACAGAGCCGTAGCCAAAAACATTCAGTACTTC	CASRPDRAVAKNIQYF
TRBV29-1	NA	NA	TRBJ1-1	TGCAGCGTCCCCAGGGATGGGTATAATGAAGCTTTCTTT	CSVPRDGYNEAFF
TRBV7-3	NA	few	TRBJ1-2	TGTGCCAGCAGCTACAGGGAGGGTTATGGCTACACCTTC	CASSYREGYGYTF
TRBV10-3	TRBD2	NA	TRBJ2-3	TGTGCCATCGGGGGACTAGCGGGACCGACAGATACGCAGTATTTT	CAIGGLAGPTDTQYF
TRBV30	NA	NA	TRBJ2-3	TGTGCCTGGACAGCTACAGATACGCAGTATTTT	CAWTATDTQYF
TRBV7-2	NA	NA	TRBJ2-7	TGTGCCAGCAGCCCGGCGGTAACCTACGAGCAGTACTTC	CASSPAVTYEQYF
TRBV7-9	TRBD2	NA	TRBJ2-7	TGTGCCAGCAGCCCGAGGACTAGCGGTATCTCCTACGAGCAGTACTTC	CASSPRTSGISYEQYF
TRBV7-2	TRBD2	NA	TRBJ2-1	TGTGCCAGCAGCTTGGGCGGGAGCGACGAGCAGTTCTTC	CASSLGGSDEQFF
TRBV29-1	NA	NA	TRBJ2-3	TGCAGCGTTGCAACAGGGACTAGCACAGATACGCAGTATTTT	CSVATGTSTDTQYF
TRBV7-2	NA	NA	TRBJ2-7	TGTGCCAGCAGCTCGACCGGGACTCCTTATTACGAGCAGTACTTC	CASSSTGTPYYEQYF
TRBV27	TRBD2	few	TRBJ2-7	TGTGCCAGCAGTTGGGGACTAGCCACCTACGAGCAGTACTTC	CASSWGLATYEQYF
TRBV30	NA	NA	TRBJ2-5	TGTGCCTGTAGGAGTTCGAAGACCCAGTACTTC	CACRSSKTQYF
TRBV5-4	TRBD1	few	TRBJ1-2	TGTGCCAGCAGCATACAGGGGAATGACTATGGCTACACCTTC	CASSIQGNDYGYTF
TRBV18	TRBD2	few	TRBJ2-1	TGTGCCAGCTCACCTGGGACTACCCCCTCCTACAATGAGCAGTTCTTC	CASSPGTTPSYNEQFF
TRBV29-1	TRBD1	NA	TRBJ2-3	TGCAGCGTTGGGGACAGGGGGAAGGGTGATACGCAGTATTTT	CSVGDRGKGDTQYF
TRBV9	TRBD2	few	TRBJ2-3	TGTGCCAGCAGCGGACGGGACGGGAGGGCCTTGGGCACAGATACGCAGTATTTT	CASSGRDGRALGTDTQYF
TRBV6-5	NA	NA	TRBJ2-6	TGTGCCAGCAGTTACCGCGTTAGCTCTGGGGCCAACGTCCTGACTTTC	CASSYRVSSGANVLTF
TRBV6-5	TRBD2	few	TRBJ2-1	TGTGCCAGCAGAGGGAGCGGGAGCAATGAGCAGTTCTTC	CASRGSGSNEQFF
TRBV10-3	NA	NA	TRBJ2-5	TGTGCCATCAGTGACTCACCACGGGAGACCCAGTACTTC	CAISDSPRETQYF
TRBV28	NA	few	TRBJ2-5	TGTGCCAGCAGTTTAAAAGAGACCCAGTACTTC	CASSLKETQYF
TRBV30	TRBD2	NA	TRBJ2-7	TGTGCCTGGAGCCAGGGACTAGCGGGAAACGAGCAGTACTTC	CAWSQGLAGNEQYF
TRBV25-1	NA	NA	TRBJ2-7	TGTGCCAGCAGTGACCCCAGGCAGAAGATCTACGAGCAGTACTTC	CASSDPRQKIYEQYF
TRBV30	NA	few	TRBJ2-2	TGTGCCTGGAGTGTTAGGGACAAGACCGGGGAGCTGTTTTTT	CAWSVRDKTGELFF
TRBV14	NA	NA	TRBJ1-4	TGTGCCAGCAGCCGCAGGCCGACTAATGAAAAACTGTTTTTT	CASSRRPTNEKLFF
TRBV2	TRBD2	NA	TRBJ2-3	TGTGCCAGCAAGATTCAAGCGGGAGTCACAGATACGCAGTATTTT	CASKIQAGVTDTQYF
TRBV28	NA	few	TRBJ2-3	TGTGCCAGCAGTTTATCAGGGGCCAACACAGATACGCAGTATTTT	CASSLSGANTDTQYF
TRBV9	TRBD2	few	TRBJ2-1	TGTGCCAGCAGCGTAGTAGGACTAGATGATGAGCAGTTCTTC	CASSVVGLDDEQFF
TRBV15	TRBD1	NA	TRBJ2-3	TGTGCCACCAGCAGAACCGGGACAGGTCACACAGATACGCAGTATTTT	CATSRTGTGHTDTQYF
TRBV7-9	NA	once	TRBJ1-2	TGTGCCAGCAGCTTAGCAGGACGTAGGGGCTACACCTTC	CASSLAGRRGYTF
TRBV15	NA	few	TRBJ2-3	TGTGCCACCAGCAGAGGAGGACAATTCACAGATACGCAGTATTTT	CATSRGGQFTDTQYF
TRBV9	TRBD1	NA	TRBJ1-4	TGTGCCAGCAGCGTAGCCCCATCGGACAGGTCCGAAAAACTGTTTTTT	CASSVAPSDRSEKLFF